Sequencing of this TCR beta chain was carried out in a study of neurological immune-mediated disorders. The overall study: Relapsing-remitting disease was seen in about 90% of the roughly 35 multiple sclerosis patients, and secondary progressive disease was seen in 3. Study-level points and caveats: On phylogenetic grouping, the repertoires of 18 of 34 multiple sclerosis patients fell within one related-CDR3 cluster, constituting a possible signature.

For the unsorted libraries, 2 million PBMCs stored at -80 C served as input. Germline CDR1 SGHRS, CDR2 YFSETQ. CDR3 length: 17 residues. The V gene end was trimmed by 2 bases and the J gene end by 2 bases; junction bases not matched to a gene: 12. This clonotype came up many times. Its antigen is not identified. The cDNA was produced through 5'RACE with 10-nucleotide random UMIs. TCRdb re-analysed the 5' RACE reads in MiXCR, keeping a single row per CDR3 protein. The repertoire holds about 52,000 distinct CDR3 sequences, with around 3.6% as singletons. The sample consisted of PBMCs. The rearrangement joins TRBV5-1 to TRBJ2-7; 8 bases align to TRBD2. The sequence derives from a man aged 25 to 40 with multiple sclerosis. The CDR3 DNA sequence: TGCGCCAGCAGCTTAAGAGCGGGAGATCCCGTAACCTACGAGCAGTACTTC. Translation gives CASSLRAGDPVTYEQYF.